Detailed here is one T cell receptor beta chain. What it binds is not known. Assay: immunoSEQ multiplex PCR; the TCRdb copy retains only in-frame clones and omits some. Of 950,000 to 1,200,000 clones detected, around three quarters appear once; the ten largest clones hold approximately 0.95%. Germline V gives CDR1 MNHEY, CDR2 SVGAGI. The CDR3 covers 15 residues. V lost 6 bases and J lost 6; bases outside the gene matches: 13. The source of the sample is a study of shared clonotypes between healthy human individuals. Regarding the study as a whole: Shared clonotypes across all four donors exceeded non-shared ones in generation probability.

The origin of this receptor is a young man in good health. Some clones in this sample may be carry-over from other donors' samples. The sequencing sample was made of memory CD4+ T cells from PBMCs. The subset: CD45RA-negative fraction. The chain has TRBV6-5 and TRBJ1-2; TRBD1 agrees at 7 bases. CDR3 in amino acids: CASSPRTGRSDGYTF. CDR3 sequence (DNA): TGTGCCAGCAGCCCCAGGACAGGACGCTCTGATGGCTACACCTTC.